Detailed here is one T cell receptor beta chain. These data originate in a study of blood T cell repertoires in COVID-19. The CDR3 runs to 14 residues. From germline, CDR1 is SGHTA and CDR2 FQGNSA. Trimming cost V 4 bases and J 3 bases; bases outside gene matches: 3. Some clones are missing from TCRdb's copy, which holds only in-frame ones; the method was immunoSEQ multiplex PCR. The top ten clones hold 3.2% of a sample with 55,000 to 65,000 clones, over 70% of them seen once. The chain couples TRBV7-2 to TRBJ1-5; TRBD1 agrees at 7 bases. This TCR derives from a man in his sixties with acute or convalescent COVID-19. The sample taken for sequencing was peripheral blood. Written as DNA, the CDR3 is TGTGCCAGCAGCTCCGACAGGGACAATCAGCCCCAGCATTTT. Its translation is CASSSDRDNQPQHF.